This TCR beta chain emerged from a study of patients and donors after allogeneic stem cell transplantation. TCRdb reprocessed the RT-PCR reads with MiXCR, giving one entry per CDR3 protein. The table has 400,000 to 450,000 distinct CDR3 sequences, about a sixth seen once. The CDR3 is 12 amino acids. From germline, CDR1 is DFQATT and CDR2 SNEGSKA (reference sequence). V was pared by 6 bases and J by 4 bases, with 6 bases of the junction left unmatched. This chain connects TRBV20-1 to TRBJ2-7; the match to TRBD2 covers 7 bases. Sequences were obtained from blood, either unsorted or a sorted T cell fraction (not recorded which). The sequence was obtained from a human donor who was either an allogeneic HSCT recipient or a stem cell or donor lymphocyte infusion donor (not recorded which). It is not recorded whose cells these are; they may come from a transplant donor. CDR3 DNA: TGCAGTGCATCCAGGGAGGGTTACGAGCAGTACTTC. Translating gives CSASREGYEQYF.